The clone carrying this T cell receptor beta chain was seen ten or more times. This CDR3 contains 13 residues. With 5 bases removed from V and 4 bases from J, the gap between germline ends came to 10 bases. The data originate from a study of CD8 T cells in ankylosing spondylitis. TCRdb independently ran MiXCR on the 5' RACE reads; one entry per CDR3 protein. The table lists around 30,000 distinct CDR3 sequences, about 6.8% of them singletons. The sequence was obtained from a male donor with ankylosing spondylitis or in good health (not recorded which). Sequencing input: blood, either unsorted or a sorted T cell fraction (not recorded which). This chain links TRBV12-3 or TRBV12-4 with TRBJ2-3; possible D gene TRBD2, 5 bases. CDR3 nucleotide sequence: TGTGCCAGCAGTCCCGGAGGTCCAGATACGCAGTATTTT. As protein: CASSPGGPDTQYF.